This T cell receptor (beta chain) was documented in a study of early T cells in non-severe SARS-CoV-2 infection. The sample holds a few counts of this clonotype. The antigen is unknown. The CDR3 length is 14 residues. Germline CDR1 reads SQVTM; CDR2 reads ANQGSEA. The V and J ends lost 4 bases and 0 bases respectively, with 11 bases between them. Findings of the study overall: Anti-spike CD8 responses were favored in VDJdb matching, and private and CD4 specificities were missed.

TCRdb re-called the 5' RACE reads through MiXCR, storing one row per CDR3 protein. The sample has tens of thousands of distinct CDR3 sequences, over 5% seen once; the top ten hold 7.8%. The origin of this receptor is an adult who was a healthcare worker with PCR-confirmed SARS-CoV-2 infection or an uninfected control (not recorded which). J is TRBJ2-3 and V is TRBV29-1; D might be TRBD2 (6 bases). The sample comprised whole blood. In DNA form, the CDR3 reads TGCAGCGTTGGAGGGCGGGATAGCACAGATACGCAGTATTTT. Residues: CSVGGRDSTDTQYF.